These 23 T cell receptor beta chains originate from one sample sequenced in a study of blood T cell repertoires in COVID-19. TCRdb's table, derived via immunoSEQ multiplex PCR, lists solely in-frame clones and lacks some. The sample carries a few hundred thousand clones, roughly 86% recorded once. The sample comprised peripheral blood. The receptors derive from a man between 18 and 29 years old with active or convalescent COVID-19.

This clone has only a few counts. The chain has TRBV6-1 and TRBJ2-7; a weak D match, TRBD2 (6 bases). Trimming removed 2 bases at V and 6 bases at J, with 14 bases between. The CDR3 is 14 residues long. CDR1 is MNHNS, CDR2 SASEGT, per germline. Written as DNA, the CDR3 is TGTGCCAGCAGTGAATGGGGGGTAAGGGGCGAGCAGTACTTC. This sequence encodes CASSEWGVRGEQYF.

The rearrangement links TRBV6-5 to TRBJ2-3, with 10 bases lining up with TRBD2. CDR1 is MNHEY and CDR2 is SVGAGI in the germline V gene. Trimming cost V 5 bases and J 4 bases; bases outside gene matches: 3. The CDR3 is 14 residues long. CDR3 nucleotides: TGTGCCAGCAGTCGGACTAGCGGTCCAGATACGCAGTATTTT. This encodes CASSRTSGPDTQYF.

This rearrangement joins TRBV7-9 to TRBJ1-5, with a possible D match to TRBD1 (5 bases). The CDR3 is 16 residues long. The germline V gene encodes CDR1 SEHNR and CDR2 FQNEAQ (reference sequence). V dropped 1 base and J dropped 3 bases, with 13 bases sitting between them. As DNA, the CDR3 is TGTGCCAGCAGCTTAGTTGGCCAGGGACTCAATCAGCCCCAGCATTTT. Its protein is CASSLVGQGLNQPQHF.

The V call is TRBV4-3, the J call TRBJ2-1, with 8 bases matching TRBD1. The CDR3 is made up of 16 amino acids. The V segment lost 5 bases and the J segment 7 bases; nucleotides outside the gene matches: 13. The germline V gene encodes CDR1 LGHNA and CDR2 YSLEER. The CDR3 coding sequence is TGCGCCAGCAGCGATGATGCCCAGGGGGCTTGGAATGAGCAGTTCTTC. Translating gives CASSDDAQGAWNEQFF.

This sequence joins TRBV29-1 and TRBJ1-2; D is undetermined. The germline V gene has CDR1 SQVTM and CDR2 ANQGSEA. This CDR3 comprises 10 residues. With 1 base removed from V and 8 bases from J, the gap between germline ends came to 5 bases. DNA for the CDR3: TGCAGCGTTGAAGTACAAGGCTACACCTTC. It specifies CSVEVQGYTF. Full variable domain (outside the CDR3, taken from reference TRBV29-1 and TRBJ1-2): SAVISQKPSRDICQRGTSLTIQCQVDSQVTMMFWYRQQPGQSLTLIATANQGSEATYESGFVIDKFPISRPNLTFSTLTVSNMSPEDSSIYLCSVEVQGYTFGSGTRLTVV.

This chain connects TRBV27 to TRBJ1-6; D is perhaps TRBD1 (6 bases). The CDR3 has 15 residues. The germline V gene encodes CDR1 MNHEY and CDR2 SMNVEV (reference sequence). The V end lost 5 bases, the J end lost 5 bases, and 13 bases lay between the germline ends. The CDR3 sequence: CASSLGQHNNSPLHF. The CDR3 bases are TGTGCCAGCAGTCTTGGACAGCACAATAATTCACCCCTCCACTTT.

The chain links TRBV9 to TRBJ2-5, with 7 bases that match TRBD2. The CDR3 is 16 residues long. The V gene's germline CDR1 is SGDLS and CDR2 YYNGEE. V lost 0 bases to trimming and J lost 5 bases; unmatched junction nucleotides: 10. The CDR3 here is CASSVAPTSRVETQYF. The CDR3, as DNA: TGTGCCAGCAGCGTAGCCCCGACTAGCCGTGTGGAGACCCAGTACTTC.

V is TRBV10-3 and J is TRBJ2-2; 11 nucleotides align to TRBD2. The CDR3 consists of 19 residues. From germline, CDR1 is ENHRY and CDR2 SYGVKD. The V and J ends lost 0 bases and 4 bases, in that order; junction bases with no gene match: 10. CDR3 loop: CAISESLAGGRFLTGELFF. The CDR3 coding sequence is TGTGCCATCAGTGAGTCGCTAGCGGGGGGCCGATTTCTCACCGGGGAGCTGTTTTTT.

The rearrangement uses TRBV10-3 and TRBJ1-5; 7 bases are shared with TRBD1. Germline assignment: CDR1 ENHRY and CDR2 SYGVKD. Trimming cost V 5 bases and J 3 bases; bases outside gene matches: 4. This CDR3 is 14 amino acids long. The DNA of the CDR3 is TGTGCCATCAGTCCCGACAGGGACAATCAGCCCCAGCATTTT. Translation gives CAISPDRDNQPQHF.

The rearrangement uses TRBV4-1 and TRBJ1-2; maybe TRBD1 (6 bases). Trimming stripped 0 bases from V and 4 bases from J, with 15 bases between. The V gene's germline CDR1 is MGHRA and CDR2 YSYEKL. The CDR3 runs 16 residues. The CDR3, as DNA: TGCGCCAGCAGCCAAGAAGGGGGTCTCCCTCTCTATGGCTACACCTTC. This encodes CASSQEGGLPLYGYTF.

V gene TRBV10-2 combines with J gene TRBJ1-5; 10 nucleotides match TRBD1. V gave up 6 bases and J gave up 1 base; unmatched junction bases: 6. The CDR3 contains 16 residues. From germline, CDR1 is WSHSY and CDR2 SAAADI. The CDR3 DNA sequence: TGCGCCAGCAGGGACAGGGGGGGGATAAGCAATCAGCCCCAGCATTTT. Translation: CASRDRGGISNQPQHF.

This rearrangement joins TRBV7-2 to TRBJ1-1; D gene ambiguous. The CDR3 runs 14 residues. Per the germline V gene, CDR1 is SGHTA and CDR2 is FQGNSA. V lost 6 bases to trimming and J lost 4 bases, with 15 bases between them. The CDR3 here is CASRRAVWGTEAFF. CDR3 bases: TGTGCCAGCAGAAGAGCGGTATGGGGCACTGAAGCTTTCTTT.

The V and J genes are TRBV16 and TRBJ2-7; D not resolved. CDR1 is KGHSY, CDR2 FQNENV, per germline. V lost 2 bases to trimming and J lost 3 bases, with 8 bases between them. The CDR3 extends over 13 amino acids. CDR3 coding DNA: TGTGCCAGCAGCCAAGGTTACTTCTACGAGCAGTACTTC. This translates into CASSQGYFYEQYF.

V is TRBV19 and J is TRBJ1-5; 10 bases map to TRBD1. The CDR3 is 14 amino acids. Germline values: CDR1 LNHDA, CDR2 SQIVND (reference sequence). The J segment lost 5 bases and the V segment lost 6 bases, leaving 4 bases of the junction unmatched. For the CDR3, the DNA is TGTGCCAGTAGCTGGACAGGGGGAGATCAGCCCCAGCATTTT. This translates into CASSWTGGDQPQHF. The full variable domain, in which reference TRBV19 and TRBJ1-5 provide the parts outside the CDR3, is DGGITQSPKYLFRKEGQNVTLSCEQNLNHDAMYWYRQDPGQGLRLIYYSQIVNDFQKGDIAEGYSVSREKKESFPLTVTSAQKNPTAFYLCASSWTGGDQPQHFGDGTRLSIL.

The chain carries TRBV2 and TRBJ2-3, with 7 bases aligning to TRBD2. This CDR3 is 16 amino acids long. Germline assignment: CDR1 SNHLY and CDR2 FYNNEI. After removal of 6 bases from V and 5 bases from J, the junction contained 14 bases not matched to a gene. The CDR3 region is CASSFPDTGEGDTQYF. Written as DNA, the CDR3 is TGTGCCAGCAGCTTCCCGGACACTGGGGAGGGAGATACGCAGTATTTT.

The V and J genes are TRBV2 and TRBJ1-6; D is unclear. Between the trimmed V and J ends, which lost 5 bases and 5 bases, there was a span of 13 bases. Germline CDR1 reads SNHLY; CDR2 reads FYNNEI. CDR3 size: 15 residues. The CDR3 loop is CASSRHEMDNSPLHF. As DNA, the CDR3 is TGTGCCAGCAGTCGACATGAGATGGATAATTCACCCCTCCACTTT. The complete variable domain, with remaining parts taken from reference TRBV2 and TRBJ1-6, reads EPEVTQTPSHQVTQMGQEVILRCVPISNHLYFYWYRQILGQKVEFLVSFYNNEISEKSEIFDDQFSVERPDGSNFTLKIRSTKLEDSAMYFCASSRHEMDNSPLHFGNGTRLTVT.

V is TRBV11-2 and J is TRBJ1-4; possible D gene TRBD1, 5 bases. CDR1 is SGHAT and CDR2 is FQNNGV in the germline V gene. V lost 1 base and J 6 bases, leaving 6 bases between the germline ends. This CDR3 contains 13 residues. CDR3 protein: CASSLGQYEKLFF. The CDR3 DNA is TGTGCCAGCAGCTTAGGACAGTATGAAAAACTGTTTTTT.

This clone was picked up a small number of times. In DNA, the CDR3 is TGTGCCAGCAGTGAAAGCGGGGGATATTACAATGGCGAGCAGTTCTTC. Amino acid sequence: CASSESGGYYNGEQFF. The chain joins TRBV2 to TRBJ2-1, with 8 bases identical to TRBD2. Losses at the gene ends were 2 bases for V and 10 bases for J; bases not matched to a gene: 13. CDR3 length equals 16 residues. The germline V gene has CDR1 SNHLY and CDR2 FYNNEI. The full variable domain, rest sourced from reference TRBV2 and TRBJ2-1, is EPEVTQTPSHQVTQMGQEVILRCVPISNHLYFYWYRQILGQKVEFLVSFYNNEISEKSEIFDDQFSVERPDGSNFTLKIRSTKLEDSAMYFCASSESGGYYNGEQFFGPGTRLTVL.

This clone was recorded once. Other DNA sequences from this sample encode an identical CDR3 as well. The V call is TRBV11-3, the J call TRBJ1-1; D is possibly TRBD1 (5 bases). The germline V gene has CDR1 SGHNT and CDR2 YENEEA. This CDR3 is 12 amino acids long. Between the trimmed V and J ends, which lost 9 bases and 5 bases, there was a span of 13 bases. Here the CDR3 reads CASSTGGTEAFF. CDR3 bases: TGTGCCAGTTCGACGGGGGGGACTGAAGCTTTCTTT.

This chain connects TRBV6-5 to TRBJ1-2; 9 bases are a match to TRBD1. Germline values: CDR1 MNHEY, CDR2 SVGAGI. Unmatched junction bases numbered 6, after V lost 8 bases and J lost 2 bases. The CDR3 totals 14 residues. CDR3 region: CASGQGMVNYGYTF. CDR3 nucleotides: TGTGCCAGCGGACAGGGGATGGTAAACTATGGCTACACCTTC.

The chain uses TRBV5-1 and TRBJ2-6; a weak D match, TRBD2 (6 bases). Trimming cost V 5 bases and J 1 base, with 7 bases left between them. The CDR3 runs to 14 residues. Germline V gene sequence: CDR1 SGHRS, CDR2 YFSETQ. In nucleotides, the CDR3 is TGCGCCAGCAGGGGAGGTTCTGGGGCCAACGTCCTGACTTTC. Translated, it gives CASRGGSGANVLTF.

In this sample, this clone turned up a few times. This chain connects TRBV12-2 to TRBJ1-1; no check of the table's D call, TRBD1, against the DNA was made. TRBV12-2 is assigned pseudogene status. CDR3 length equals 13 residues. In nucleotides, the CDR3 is TGTGCAAGGCCAGGACAGAAGAACACTGAAGCTTTCTTT. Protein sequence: CARPGQKNTEAFF.

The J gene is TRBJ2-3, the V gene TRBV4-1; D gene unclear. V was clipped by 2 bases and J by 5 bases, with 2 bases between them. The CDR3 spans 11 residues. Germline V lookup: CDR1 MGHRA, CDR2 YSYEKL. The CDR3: CASSQQDTQYF. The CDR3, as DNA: TGCGCCAGCAGCCAACAAGATACGCAGTATTTT.